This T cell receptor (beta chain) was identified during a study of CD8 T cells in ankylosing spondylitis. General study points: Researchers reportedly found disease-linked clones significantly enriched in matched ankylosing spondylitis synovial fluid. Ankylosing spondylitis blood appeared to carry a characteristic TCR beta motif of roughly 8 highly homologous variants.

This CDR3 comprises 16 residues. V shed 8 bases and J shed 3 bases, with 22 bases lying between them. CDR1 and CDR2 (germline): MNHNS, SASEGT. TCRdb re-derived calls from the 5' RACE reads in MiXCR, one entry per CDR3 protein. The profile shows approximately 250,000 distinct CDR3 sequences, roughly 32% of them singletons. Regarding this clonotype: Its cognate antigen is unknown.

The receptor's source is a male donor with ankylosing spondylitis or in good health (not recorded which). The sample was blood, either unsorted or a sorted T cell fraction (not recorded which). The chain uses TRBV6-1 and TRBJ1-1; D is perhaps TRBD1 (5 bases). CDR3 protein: CASQRLRGVRDTEAFF. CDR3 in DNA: TGTGCCAGCCAAAGGCTAAGGGGCGTGAGGGACACTGAAGCTTTCTTT.